This T cell receptor (beta chain) appears in the sequencing data of a study of lymphopenia after photon versus proton radiotherapy. Study-wide findings and caveats: Under photons, naive T cells and diversity fell while effector/memory populations rose. Survival link was tested only in deceased patients; proton benefit remains a possibility. After lymphocyte nadir, photon-treated repertoires showed oligoclonal expansion, especially CD8+ Temra.

The germline V gene encodes CDR1 SNHLY and CDR2 FYNNEI. There are 15 residues in the CDR3. V was clipped by 6 bases and J by 0 bases, with 12 bases between them. This clone was seen a single time. Its cognate antigen is unknown. Here immunoSEQ multiplex PCR was the method, and the copy in TCRdb shows in-frame clones only, minus some. The table records tens of thousands of clones, around four fifths of them present only once. The TCR comes from a man aged 55-75 years with pancreatic cancer. The chain uses TRBV2 and TRBJ1-3; a weak D match, TRBD1 (5 bases). Specimen: peripheral blood, collected from a patient treated with proton-based radiotherapy. DNA for the CDR3: TGTGCCAGCAGGGCCACAGGCCTCTCTGGAAACACCATATATTTT. Translating gives CASRATGLSGNTIYF.